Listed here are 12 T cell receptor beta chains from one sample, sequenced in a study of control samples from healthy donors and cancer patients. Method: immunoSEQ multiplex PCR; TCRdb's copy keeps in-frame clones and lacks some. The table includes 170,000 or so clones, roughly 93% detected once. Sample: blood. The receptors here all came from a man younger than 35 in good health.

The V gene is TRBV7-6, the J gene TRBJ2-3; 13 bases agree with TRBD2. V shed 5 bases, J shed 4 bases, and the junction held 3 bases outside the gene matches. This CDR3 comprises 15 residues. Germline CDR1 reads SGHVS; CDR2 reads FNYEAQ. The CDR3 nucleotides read TGTGCCAGCAGCCCTGGACTAGCGGGGGCAGATACGCAGTATTTT. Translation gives CASSPGLAGADTQYF.

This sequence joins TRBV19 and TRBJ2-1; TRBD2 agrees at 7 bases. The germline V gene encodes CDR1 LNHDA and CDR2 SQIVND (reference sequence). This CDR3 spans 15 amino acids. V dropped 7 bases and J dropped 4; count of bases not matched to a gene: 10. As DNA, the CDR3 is TGTGCCAGTACTCTGGAAGGGAGGGGATACAATGAGCAGTTCTTC. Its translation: CASTLEGRGYNEQFF.

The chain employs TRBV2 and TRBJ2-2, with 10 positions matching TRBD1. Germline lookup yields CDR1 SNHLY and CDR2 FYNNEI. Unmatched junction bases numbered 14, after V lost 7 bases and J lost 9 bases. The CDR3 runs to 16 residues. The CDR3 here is CASTVGTGVVARELFF. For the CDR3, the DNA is TGTGCCAGCACCGTTGGGACAGGGGTCGTTGCGAGGGAGCTGTTTTTT.

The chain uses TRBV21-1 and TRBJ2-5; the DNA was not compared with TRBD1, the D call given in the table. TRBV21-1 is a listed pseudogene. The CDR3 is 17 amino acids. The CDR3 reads CASSLPQGGIDEETQYF. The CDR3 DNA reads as TGTGCCAGCAGCCTCCCACAGGGTGGGATTGATGAGGAGACCCAGTACTTC.

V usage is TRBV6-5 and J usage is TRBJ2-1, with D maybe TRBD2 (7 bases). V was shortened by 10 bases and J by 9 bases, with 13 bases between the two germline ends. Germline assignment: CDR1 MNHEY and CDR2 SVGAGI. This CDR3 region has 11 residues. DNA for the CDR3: TGTGCCACTCGGGGGGCGACTGAGCAGTTCTTC. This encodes CATRGATEQFF.

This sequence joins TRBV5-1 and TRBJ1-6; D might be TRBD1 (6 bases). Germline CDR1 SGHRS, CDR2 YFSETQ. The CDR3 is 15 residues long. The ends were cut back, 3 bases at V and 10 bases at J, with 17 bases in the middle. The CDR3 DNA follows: TGCGCCAGCAGCTCAAGGGAACAGGGCTCATCACCCCTCCACTTT. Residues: CASSSREQGSSPLHF. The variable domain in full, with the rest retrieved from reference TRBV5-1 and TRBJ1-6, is KAGVTQTPRYLIKTRGQQVTLSCSPISGHRSVSWYQQTPGQGLQFLFEYFSETQRNKGNFPGRFSGRQFSNSRSEMNVSTLELGDSALYLCASSSREQGSSPLHFGNGTRLTVT.

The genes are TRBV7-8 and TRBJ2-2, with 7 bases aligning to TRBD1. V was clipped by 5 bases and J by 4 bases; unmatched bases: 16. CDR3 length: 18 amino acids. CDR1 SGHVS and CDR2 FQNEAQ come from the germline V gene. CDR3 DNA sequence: TGTGCCAGCAGCCAAGGAAGAGGACAGGCAACCCTCACCGGGGAGCTGTTTTTT. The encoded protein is CASSQGRGQATLTGELFF.

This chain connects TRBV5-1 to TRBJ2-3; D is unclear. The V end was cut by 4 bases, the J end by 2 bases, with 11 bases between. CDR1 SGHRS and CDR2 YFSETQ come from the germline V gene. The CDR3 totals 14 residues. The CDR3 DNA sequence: TGCGCCAGCAGCCCCGGTCCAGACACAGATACGCAGTATTTT. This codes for CASSPGPDTDTQYF.

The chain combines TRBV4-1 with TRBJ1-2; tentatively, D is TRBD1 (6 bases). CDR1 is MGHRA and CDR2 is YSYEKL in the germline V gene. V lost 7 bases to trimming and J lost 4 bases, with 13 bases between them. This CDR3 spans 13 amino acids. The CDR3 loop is CASTPTGTYGYTF. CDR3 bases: TGCGCCAGCACTCCGACAGGAACCTATGGCTACACCTTC.

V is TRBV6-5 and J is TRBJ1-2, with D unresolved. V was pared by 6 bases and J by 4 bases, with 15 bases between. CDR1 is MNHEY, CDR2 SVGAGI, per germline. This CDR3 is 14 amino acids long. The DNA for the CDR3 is TGTGCCAGCAGAACCCTATTAGAGGCCTATGGCTACACCTTC. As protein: CASRTLLEAYGYTF.

The CDR3 sequence is CASSQDEETEAFF. The CDR3 DNA follows: TGTGCCAGCAGCCAAGATGAAGAGACTGAAGCTTTCTTT. The chain carries TRBV3-1 (or the pseudogene TRBV3-2) and TRBJ1-1; D is ambiguous. V dropped 0 bases and J dropped 5 bases, with 7 bases sitting between them. Germline CDR1 LGHDT, CDR2 YNNKEL (reference sequence). This CDR3 region has 13 residues.

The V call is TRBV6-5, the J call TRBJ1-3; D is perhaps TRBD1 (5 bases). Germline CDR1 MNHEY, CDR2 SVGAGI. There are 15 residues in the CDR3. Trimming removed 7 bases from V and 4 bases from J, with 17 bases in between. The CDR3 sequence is CASIRGQGEGNTIYF. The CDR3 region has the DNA TGTGCCAGCATCAGAGGGCAGGGCGAAGGAAACACCATATATTTT.